The next 28 T cell receptor beta chains were all read from a single sample in a study of read filtering for tumor transcriptome and immune sequencing. From approximately 400 ng of RNA, a library with molecular barcoded alpha/delta and beta/gamma adaptors was made. TCRdb re-derived calls from the reads in MiXCR, one entry per CDR3 protein. Of approximately 90,000 distinct CDR3 sequences detected, roughly 21% appear once; the ten largest clones hold roughly 10%. Sequenced sample: a population of CD138-negative cells sorted from bone marrow. These TCRs come from a donor older than 35 with multiple myeloma.

This clonotype was picked up a small number of times. The rearrangement uses TRBV27 and TRBJ2-3; unclear D gene. V was trimmed by 8 bases and J by 7 bases, leaving 19 bases between them. CDR3 length: 14 residues. The germline V gene has CDR1 MNHEY and CDR2 SMNVEV (reference sequence). The CDR3, as DNA: TGTGCCAGCGGGGATCGACAAGCCCGAAATACGCAGTATTTT. The encoded protein is CASGDRQARNTQYF.

On this clonotype itself: This clone may be a read error of a much larger clone one base away. This chain links TRBV2 with TRBJ1-4; D call uncertain. Germline assignment: CDR1 SNHLY and CDR2 FYNNEI. The CDR3 is 11 amino acids. DNA for the CDR3: TGTGCCAGCAGTATCCATGAAGAACTGTTTTTT. Protein sequence: CASSIHEELFF. The complete variable domain, with remaining parts taken from reference TRBV2 and TRBJ1-4, reads EPEVTQTPSHQVTQMGQEVILRCVPISNHLYFYWYRQILGQKVEFLVSFYNNEISEKSEIFDDQFSVERPDGSNFTLKIRSTKLEDSAMYFCASSIHEELFFGSGTQLSVL.

The genes are TRBV6-1 and TRBJ1-2; 8 bases align to TRBD1. The CDR3 is 15 amino acids. V was pared by 2 bases and J by 4 bases, with 6 bases of the junction left unmatched. Per germline, CDR1 MNHNS and CDR2 SASEGT. The CDR3 reads CASSEIPDRAYGYTF. CDR3 DNA: TGTGCCAGCAGTGAAATTCCGGACAGGGCCTATGGCTACACCTTC.

This clonotype has ten or more counts. This rearrangement joins TRBV15 to TRBJ1-5; D may be TRBD1 (5 bases). With 3 bases removed from V and 5 bases from J, the gap between germline ends came to 11 bases. The CDR3 consists of 14 residues. Per germline, CDR1 LNHNV and CDR2 YYDKDF (reference sequence). CDR3 DNA sequence: TGTGCCACCAGCAGCAGGGTAAGCGATCAGCCCCAGCATTTT. Translated: CATSSRVSDQPQHF. The whole variable domain, filled in from reference TRBV15 and TRBJ1-5, reads DAMVIQNPRYQVTQFGKPVTLSCSQTLNHNVMYWYQQKSSQAPKLLFHYYDKDFNNEADTPDNFQSRRPNTSFCFLDIRSPGLGDTAMYLCATSSRVSDQPQHFGDGTRLSIL.

The J gene is TRBJ1-5, the V gene TRBV19; 9 positions match TRBD1. Per germline, CDR1 LNHDA and CDR2 SQIVND (reference sequence). Unmatched junction bases numbered 6, after V lost 7 bases and J lost 2 bases. The CDR3 extends over 15 amino acids. This CDR3 reads CASTAWDRGNQPQHF. The CDR3 DNA sequence: TGTGCCAGTACCGCCTGGGACAGGGGCAATCAGCCCCAGCATTTT.

Comment on this clonotype: Sequence at one end of the junction differs from germline and may be a read error. The chain links TRBV6-1 to TRBJ1-5, with 7 bases lining up with TRBD1. There are 14 residues in the CDR3. From germline, CDR1 is MNHNS and CDR2 SASEGT. In DNA, the CDR3 is TGTGCCGGCAGTGCTGCAGGGGGTGATCAGCCCCAGCATTTT. This codes for CAGSAAGGDQPQHF.

A word on this clonotype: Possible read error: a much larger clone is one base away. Here the CDR3 omits its conserved ending phenylalanine or tryptophan, so a read error is the likely source. This chain's CDR3 is CASSLVVEPLNTEAFS. As DNA, the CDR3 is TGTGCCAGCAGCTTAGTGGTGGAGCCCTTGAACACTGAAGCTTTCTCT. J is TRBJ1-1 and V is TRBV11-2; no clear D. Trimming stripped 1 base from V and 0 bases from J, with 12 bases between. Looked up from germline, CDR1 is SGHAT and CDR2 is FQNNGV. This CDR3 has 16 residues.

This clonotype was picked up many times. The chain has TRBV29-1 and TRBJ1-4; D remains ambiguous. Germline CDR1 is SQVTM and CDR2 is ANQGSEA. The CDR3 consists of 11 residues. V lost 7 bases, J lost 7 bases, and 10 bases lay in between. The CDR3 loop is CSGRGSEKLFF. The CDR3 bases are TGCAGCGGGCGGGGAAGTGAAAAACTGTTTTTT.

With regard to this clonotype: This is likely an artifact of a read error, given a far larger clone one base away. The V and J genes are TRBV6-2 or TRBV6-3 and TRBJ2-1, with D perhaps being TRBD1 or TRBD2 (6 bases each). Germline CDR1 is MNHEY and CDR2 is SVGEGT. V was cut by 5 bases and J by 10 bases, with 18 bases left in between. The CDR3 has 14 residues. CDR3 bases: TGTGCCAGCAGTCTCCGGAGGGGGAGGATCGAGCAGTTCTTC. This translates into CASSLRRGRIEQFF.

The chain carries TRBV6-5 and TRBJ2-2; no clear D gene. The germline gives CDR1 MNHEY, CDR2 SVGAGI. V shed 7 bases and J shed 0 bases, with 12 bases lying between them. The CDR3 spans 15 residues. CDR3 coding DNA: TGTGCCAGCATCCTCATACCCGCGAACACCGGGGAGCTGTTTTTT. Its translation is CASILIPANTGELFF.

Note on this clonotype: It may be a read error: a sequence one base away is much more abundant. V and J are TRBV2 and TRBJ1-4, with 7 bases aligning to TRBD1. This CDR3 spans 15 amino acids. J gave up 6 bases and V 6 bases, and 10 bases lay outside the gene matches. Germline V gene sequence: CDR1 SNHLY, CDR2 FYNNEI. CDR3 coding DNA: TGTGCCAGCAGACAATTCGGGACAGTCGATGAAAAACTGTTTTTT. Translating gives CASRQFGTVDEKLFF.

The CDR3 DNA reads as TGTGCCAGCGTTATAAGCCTGTGGGCTGAAGCTTTCTTT. Amino acids: CASVISLWAEAFF. The rearrangement joins TRBV6-1 to TRBJ1-1; D gene unclear. With 8 bases removed from V and 6 bases from J, the gap between germline ends came to 16 bases. This CDR3 spans 13 amino acids. Per germline, CDR1 MNHNS and CDR2 SASEGT.

This clonotype was recorded at least ten times. The chain is built from TRBV5-1 and TRBJ2-5; D not certain. This CDR3 has 16 residues. V was clipped by 0 bases and J by 1 base, with 13 bases between them. Germline-derived CDR1 and CDR2 are SGHRS and YFSETQ. The CDR3 here is CASSLVRQSIQETQYF. As DNA, the CDR3 is TGCGCCAGCAGCTTGGTTCGTCAGTCGATCCAAGAGACCCAGTACTTC. Combining the CDR3 with reference TRBV5-1 and TRBJ2-5 gives the whole variable domain KAGVTQTPRYLIKTRGQQVTLSCSPISGHRSVSWYQQTPGQGLQFLFEYFSETQRNKGNFPGRFSGRQFSNSRSEMNVSTLELGDSALYLCASSLVRQSIQETQYFGPGTRLLVL.

The chain is built from TRBV4-2 and TRBJ2-2; a weak D match, TRBD2 (5 bases). Germline V gives CDR1 LGHNA, CDR2 YNFKEQ. With 0 bases removed from V and 5 bases from J, the gap between germline ends came to 10 bases. The CDR3 has 15 residues. CDR3 DNA sequence: TGTGCCAGCAGCCAAGAGGTCCTAGCAACCGGGGAGCTGTTTTTT. This sequence encodes CASSQEVLATGELFF.

This clonotype has a handful of counts. This chain joins TRBV12-5 and TRBJ2-3; 9 bases fit TRBD2. The CDR3 totals 16 residues. V shed 2 bases and J 4 bases; nucleotides not matched to a gene: 7. CDR1 and CDR2 from the germline V gene are LGHNT and FRNRAP. The chain's CDR3 is CASGLIARGGPDTQYF. CDR3 nucleotide sequence: TGTGCTAGTGGTTTGATTGCGCGGGGGGGACCAGATACGCAGTATTTT.

This clonotype was observed a single time. This may be a read error: a much more frequent sequence differs by one nucleotide. V is TRBV5-1 and J is TRBJ1-1; unclear D gene. Germline CDR1 reads SGHRS; CDR2 reads YFSETQ. Trimming pared 7 bases from V and 1 base from J, leaving 14 bases between. The CDR3 has 14 amino acids. CDR3 bases: TGCGCCAGCTCCTATGCCCGTTGGAACACTGAAGCTTTCTTT. Residues: CASSYARWNTEAFF. Complete variable domain (other parts from reference TRBV5-1 and TRBJ1-1): KAGVTQTPRYLIKTRGQQVTLSCSPISGHRSVSWYQQTPGQGLQFLFEYFSETQRNKGNFPGRFSGRQFSNSRSEMNVSTLELGDSALYLCASSYARWNTEAFFGQGTRLTVV.

The chain uses TRBV6-2 or TRBV6-3 and TRBJ1-5; 7 positions match TRBD1. There are 16 residues in the CDR3. The V and J ends lost 5 bases and 9 bases, in that order; junction bases with no gene match: 16. CDR1 and CDR2 from the germline V gene are MNHEY and SVGEGT. The CDR3 DNA is TGTGCCAGCAGTCCGATTACAGGGGCAGCACTTCGGCCCCAGCATTTT. Translation: CASSPITGAALRPQHF.

The chain uses TRBV4-2 and TRBJ1-2; 8 nucleotides align to TRBD1. Germline V gene data show CDR1 as LGHNA and CDR2 as YNFKEQ. V lost 0 bases to trimming and J lost 0 bases; unmatched junction nucleotides: 6. The CDR3 is 17 residues long. The CDR3 nucleotides are TGTGCCAGCAGCCAAGATCCCGGGACAGGCTCTAACTATGGCTACACCTTC. Translated, it gives CASSQDPGTGSNYGYTF.

Remarks on this clonotype: This sequence may be a read error, since a much larger clone differs from it by one base. The chain employs TRBV4-1 and TRBJ1-4; unclear D gene. V lost 1 base, J lost 5 bases, and 8 bases lay in between. The germline CDR1 and CDR2 sequences are MGHRA and YSYEKL. CDR3 length: 14 amino acids. The CDR3 here is CASSQAPRNEKLFF. CDR3 nucleotides: TGCGCCAGCAGCCAAGCCCCCAGGAATGAAAAACTGTTTTTT.

This clonotype was recorded many times. The chain recombines TRBV5-1 with TRBJ1-4, with a tentative D call TRBD1 (6 bases). Germline V gene sequence: CDR1 SGHRS, CDR2 YFSETQ. This CDR3 spans 14 amino acids. The V and J ends lost 2 bases and 5 bases respectively, with 10 bases between them. The CDR3 protein is CASSFGQINEKLFF. CDR3 bases: TGCGCCAGCAGCTTTGGACAGATAAATGAAAAACTGTTTTTT.

This clonotype appeared many times. The chain has TRBV5-3 and TRBJ1-5; TRBD1 might be the D (6 bases). TRBV5-3 is sorted into the ORF group, with uncertain function. The CDR3 is 16 residues long. Trimming took 0 bases from V and 8 from J, leaving 18 bases between them. The CDR3 spells CARSLAGQLAGEPQHF. CDR3 nucleotides: TGTGCCAGAAGCTTGGCAGGACAGCTGGCAGGGGAGCCCCAGCATTTT.

The chain is built from TRBV29-1 and TRBJ2-1; D possibly matches TRBD1 or TRBD2 (5 bases each). CDR3 length: 20 residues. The V gene's germline CDR1 is SQVTM and CDR2 ANQGSEA. With 0 bases removed from V and 0 bases from J, the gap between germline ends came to 24 bases. As DNA, the CDR3 is TGCAGCGTTGAAGACGCCATCGACCCCGGGACCCGGAGCTCCTACAATGAGCAGTTCTTC. This encodes CSVEDAIDPGTRSSYNEQFF.

The gene calls are TRBV20-1 and TRBJ2-5; weak D call: TRBD2 (7 bases). Germline V CDR1 and CDR2: DFQATT, SNEGSKA (reference sequence). The CDR3 runs 14 residues. V was clipped by 5 bases and J by 4 bases, with 17 bases between them. The CDR3 DNA reads as TGCAGTGCTGAGGTCTTGGCGGGGGCAGAGACCCAGTACTTC. Protein product: CSAEVLAGAETQYF.

This clonotype was observed at least ten times. As DNA, the CDR3 is TGTGCCAGCAGCTTTGCCGGGGCAACTAATGAAAAACTGTTTTTT. Residues: CASSFAGATNEKLFF. The chain couples TRBV5-6 to TRBJ1-4, with D hard to call. The V end was cut by 2 bases, the J end by 0 bases, with 8 bases between. CDR3 length: 15 amino acids. Germline V gene sequence: CDR1 SGHDT, CDR2 YYEEEE.

This clonotype showed up many times. The V call is TRBV5-1, the J call TRBJ1-1, with D perhaps matching TRBD1 (5 bases). The CDR3 extends over 14 amino acids. Trimming shortened V by 5 bases and J by 5 bases, and 16 bases separated the two germline ends. Per the germline V gene, CDR1 is SGHRS and CDR2 is YFSETQ. The CDR3 loop reads CASSDSVSGTEAFF. CDR3 coding DNA: TGCGCCAGCAGTGACAGCGTTTCAGGAACTGAAGCTTTCTTT.

In this sample, this clonotype turned up many times. V gene TRBV20-1 combines with J gene TRBJ2-7, with TRBD2 identical over 13 bases. The CDR3 runs to 18 residues. The J segment lost 0 bases and the V segment lost 5 bases, leaving 13 bases of the junction unmatched. Germline V lookup: CDR1 DFQATT, CDR2 SNEGSKA (reference sequence). CDR3 amino acids: CSAGATGTSGAISYEQYF. The DNA for the CDR3 is TGCAGTGCTGGCGCTACCGGGACTAGCGGGGCCATCTCCTACGAGCAGTACTTC.

J is TRBJ1-6 and V is TRBV4-1; the D is unclear. CDR1 and CDR2 (germline): MGHRA, YSYEKL. Trimming removed 0 bases at V and 0 bases at J, with 12 bases between. The CDR3 runs to 18 residues. This chain's CDR3 is CASSQDEQINSYNSPLHF. Here the CDR3 DNA reads TGCGCCAGCAGCCAAGATGAGCAGATTAACTCCTATAATTCACCCCTCCACTTT.

This clonotype was counted ten times or more. The chain employs TRBV4-1 and TRBJ2-3; 7 bases agree with TRBD2. J gave up 4 bases and V 1 base, and 2 bases lay outside the gene matches. Per the germline V gene, CDR1 is MGHRA and CDR2 is YSYEKL. The CDR3 has 14 residues. This chain's CDR3 is CASSQVTSADTQYF. For the CDR3, the DNA is TGCGCCAGCAGCCAAGTAACTAGCGCAGATACGCAGTATTTT.